Presented here are 16 T cell receptor beta chains from one specimen sequenced in a study of T-cell memory formation after mild COVID-19. TCRdb used MiXCR to reprocess the 5' RACE reads, holding one entry per CDR3 protein. The data show 470,000 or so distinct CDR3 sequences, over 15% seen once. The sample consisted of PBMCs or a T cell subset sorted from them (not recorded which). The receptors come from an adult woman who had mild COVID-19 (a few samples of this study predate the infection). Cell type and time point are not known.

V usage is TRBV14 and J usage is TRBJ2-5; the D is unclear. This CDR3 contains 17 residues. In germline, CDR1 is SGHDN, CDR2 FVKESK. Trimming removed 0 bases at V and 2 bases at J, with 16 bases between. CDR3 protein: CASSQDKLLPSQETQYF. In nucleotides, the CDR3 is TGTGCCAGCAGCCAAGATAAGTTACTACCATCTCAAGAGACCCAGTACTTC.

A few counts support this clonotype. The chain carries TRBV7-9 and TRBJ1-3, with D uncertain. The CDR3 is made up of 13 amino acids. Trimming cost V 6 bases and J 0 bases, with 6 bases left between them. Germline CDR1 is SEHNR and CDR2 is FQNEAQ (reference sequence). The CDR3 protein is CASRRNSGNTIYF. The CDR3 bases are TGTGCCAGCAGGCGGAACTCTGGAAACACCATATATTTT.

This clonotype was counted only a few times. This rearrangement joins TRBV20-1 to TRBJ1-1; D might be TRBD1 (5 bases). V lost 0 bases and J lost 5, with 10 bases in between. In germline, CDR1 is DFQATT, CDR2 SNEGSKA (reference sequence). There are 13 residues in the CDR3. The CDR3 DNA is TGCAGTGCTAGAGATCATTGGGGGACTGAAGCTTTCTTT. Translated: CSARDHWGTEAFF.

The chain recombines TRBV7-8 with TRBJ1-1, with D possibly matching TRBD1 (5 bases). Germline values: CDR1 SGHVS, CDR2 FQNEAQ. This CDR3 spans 13 amino acids. Trimming took off 5 bases at V and 12 bases at J, with 19 bases between the two ends. The CDR3: CASSPRGQDLPFF. DNA of the CDR3: TGTGCCAGCAGCCCCCGGGGCCAGGATTTGCCTTTCTTT.

This clonotype has more than one count but fewer than ten. J is TRBJ2-7 and V is TRBV29-1; 7 bases are shared with TRBD1. This CDR3 is 13 amino acids long. Germline V CDR1 and CDR2: SQVTM, ANQGSEA. Unmatched junction bases numbered 6, after V lost 4 bases and J lost 3 bases. The DNA for the CDR3 is TGCAGCGTTGCGCCGGGACAGAGCTACGAGCAGTACTTC. It encodes CSVAPGQSYEQYF.

There are a few counts of this clonotype. J is TRBJ2-5 and V is TRBV9; possibly TRBD2 for D (6 bases). The CDR3 consists of 14 residues. Germline CDR1 SGDLS, CDR2 YYNGEE. With 1 base removed from V and 5 bases from J, the gap between germline ends came to 12 bases. The CDR3, as DNA: TGTGCCAGCAGCGTAAGCGGGTCGGTGGAGACCCAGTACTTC. Protein: CASSVSGSVETQYF.

The chain is built from TRBV29-1 and TRBJ2-7; 7 nucleotides line up with TRBD1. With 1 base clipped from V and 5 bases from J, the junction kept 2 bases outside the gene matches. This CDR3 contains 12 residues. The germline CDR1 and CDR2 sequences are SQVTM and ANQGSEA. This CDR3 reads CSVEADRDEQYF. CDR3 bases: TGCAGCGTTGAAGCCGACAGGGACGAGCAGTACTTC.

CDR3 residues: CASSLDGPGTQYF. The CDR3 nucleotides read TGTGCCAGCTCATTGGACGGCCCGGGAACCCAGTACTTC. The rearrangement joins TRBV18 to TRBJ2-5; TRBD2 might be the D (5 bases). Per the germline V gene, CDR1 is KGHSH and CDR2 is LQKENI. The CDR3 is made up of 13 amino acids. V was trimmed by 5 bases and J by 8 bases, leaving 15 bases between them.

This clonotype was seen a few times. The genes are TRBV13 and TRBJ2-7; TRBD2 might be the D (5 bases). Germline-derived CDR1 and CDR2 are PRHDT and FYEKMQ (reference sequence). The CDR3 runs to 16 residues. Between the trimmed V and J ends, which lost 4 bases and 3 bases, there was a span of 19 bases. The CDR3 DNA reads TGTGCCAGCAGCTCAAGGACTCTTAGGACCAACTACGAGCAGTACTTC. Its protein product is CASSSRTLRTNYEQYF.

The V gene is TRBV4-3, the J gene TRBJ2-1; 8 positions agree with TRBD1. The V gene's germline CDR1 is LGHNA and CDR2 YSLEER. This CDR3 has 15 amino acids. The V gene end was trimmed by 3 bases and the J gene end by 1 base; junction bases not matched to a gene: 2. The CDR3 here is CASSHQGASYNEQFF. CDR3 DNA: TGCGCCAGCAGCCACCAGGGGGCGTCCTACAATGAGCAGTTCTTC.

At least ten counts were recorded for this clonotype. The chain has TRBV5-1 and TRBJ2-2, with D unclear. The CDR3 has 11 residues. V dropped 6 bases and J dropped 3 bases, with 3 bases sitting between them. Germline V gene sequence: CDR1 SGHRS, CDR2 YFSETQ. The CDR3 DNA reads TGCGCCAGCATGGACACCGGGGAGCTGTTTTTT. Its protein product is CASMDTGELFF.

The rearrangement uses TRBV30 and TRBJ1-1, with D unclear. The CDR3 is 14 amino acids. CDR1 GTSNPN and CDR2 SVGIG come from the germline V gene (reference sequence). V lost 1 base, J lost 2 bases, and 11 bases lay in between. In nucleotides, the CDR3 is TGTGCCTGGAGTGCCCCCCCTGGAAACACTGAAGCTTTCTTT. This gives the protein CAWSAPPGNTEAFF.

The chain combines TRBV29-1 with TRBJ1-1, with D uncertain. The V gene lost 3 bases and the J gene lost 2 bases, with 10 bases spanning the gap. The CDR3 has 13 amino acids. Germline V gives CDR1 SQVTM, CDR2 ANQGSEA. CDR3 sequence reads: CSVEAGSNTEAFF. The CDR3 DNA is TGCAGCGTTGAGGCGGGATCCAACACTGAAGCTTTCTTT.

This clonotype was detected only a few times. The V call is TRBV29-1, the J call TRBJ2-1; the match to TRBD2 covers 7 bases. There are 16 residues in the CDR3. Germline trimming cut 7 bases from V and 8 bases from J; bases unmatched to any gene: 20. CDR1 is SQVTM, CDR2 ANQGSEA, per germline. The CDR3 reads CSAGLSGPRIRHEQFF. The CDR3 DNA is TGCAGCGCCGGGCTTAGCGGGCCTCGGATAAGGCATGAGCAGTTCTTC.

The chain uses TRBV20-1 and TRBJ2-1; D unresolved. The CDR3 has 14 residues. Germline V gene lookup returns CDR1 DFQATT and CDR2 SNEGSKA (reference sequence). V lost 2 bases to trimming and J lost 2 bases, with 10 bases between them. The CDR3 reads CSARLRETYNEQFF. CDR3 sequence (DNA): TGCAGTGCTAGACTTAGAGAGACCTACAATGAGCAGTTCTTC.

This clonotype appeared a few times. The chain recombines TRBV7-2 with TRBJ2-1; perhaps TRBD1 as D (6 bases). Trimming took 0 bases from V and 9 from J, leaving 12 bases between them. From germline, CDR1 is SGHTA and CDR2 FQGNSA. The CDR3 is made up of 14 amino acids. This chain's CDR3 is CASSLAQLGGEQFF. DNA for the CDR3: TGTGCCAGCAGCTTAGCGCAACTAGGGGGTGAGCAGTTCTTC.